The 22 T cell receptor beta chains given below trace back to one sample, sequenced in a study of T-cell memory formation after mild COVID-19. TCRdb independently ran MiXCR on the 5' RACE reads; one entry per CDR3 protein. The sample lists fewer than 600,000 distinct CDR3 sequences; about 20% were seen once. Specimen: PBMCs or a T cell subset sorted from them (not recorded which). All receptors come from an adult woman who had mild COVID-19 (a few samples of this study predate the infection). Cell type and time point are not known.

This clonotype showed up many times. The chain employs TRBV20-1 and TRBJ2-1; 10 nucleotides align to TRBD2. Germline assignment: CDR1 DFQATT and CDR2 SNEGSKA (reference sequence). The CDR3 covers 18 residues. V gave up 6 bases and J gave up 1 base; unmatched junction bases: 15. The CDR3 sequence is CSAPVSGTSARSYNEQFF. CDR3 DNA: TGCAGTGCCCCGGTATCTGGGACTAGCGCCCGATCCTACAATGAGCAGTTCTTC.

This chain uses TRBV5-6 with TRBJ1-2; 9 positions agree with TRBD1. This CDR3 is 16 amino acids long. V shed 3 bases, J shed 4 bases, and the junction held 10 bases outside the gene matches. Germline V gene sequence: CDR1 SGHDT, CDR2 YYEEEE. CDR3 region: CASSSRTGANFYGYTF. The DNA for the CDR3 is TGTGCCAGCAGCTCCCGGACAGGGGCGAACTTCTATGGCTACACCTTC.

This clonotype was counted only a few times. This chain connects TRBV12-3 or TRBV12-4 to TRBJ2-3, with D possibly TRBD1 on 5 matching bases. The V end was cut by 6 bases, the J end by 1 base, with 8 bases between. This CDR3 is built from 13 residues. CDR3 in amino acids: CASRETGTDTQYF. The DNA of the CDR3 is TGTGCCAGCAGGGAGACAGGCACAGATACGCAGTATTTT.

V is TRBV29-1 and J is TRBJ2-7; TRBD1 is a possible D gene (6 bases). Between the trimmed V and J ends, which lost 6 bases and 0 bases, there was a span of 12 bases. This CDR3 contains 13 residues. Germline V CDR1 and CDR2: SQVTM, ANQGSEA. The CDR3 DNA reads as TGCAGCGTGCGGCAGGGGAACTCCTACGAGCAGTACTTC. Its translation: CSVRQGNSYEQYF.

V usage is TRBV4-1 and J usage is TRBJ1-2, with a possible D match to TRBD1 (5 bases). The germline CDR1 and CDR2 sequences are MGHRA and YSYEKL. With 4 bases removed from V and 4 bases from J, the gap between germline ends came to 19 bases. The CDR3 has 16 amino acids. The CDR3 is CASSPLPQGKSYGYTF. In DNA, the CDR3 is TGCGCCAGCAGCCCACTCCCCCAGGGAAAGAGCTATGGCTACACCTTC.

The rearrangement joins TRBV24-1 to TRBJ2-2; 11 nucleotides align to TRBD1. The J segment lost 8 bases and the V segment lost 3 bases, leaving 7 bases of the junction unmatched. This CDR3 has 16 residues. Looked up from germline, CDR1 is KGHDR and CDR2 is SFDVKD. The CDR3 sequence is CATSDQDRGLEGELFF. CDR3 sequence (DNA): TGTGCCACCAGTGATCAGGACAGGGGGCTCGAAGGGGAGCTGTTTTTT.

This clonotype was counted ten times or more. This chain links TRBV18 with TRBJ2-3; 7 nucleotides match TRBD1. Losses at the gene ends were 1 base for V and 4 bases for J; bases not matched to a gene: 11. The V gene's germline CDR1 is KGHSH and CDR2 LQKENI. The CDR3 runs 17 residues. The DNA of the CDR3 is TGTGCCAGCTCACCACGGGTGATAGAGGGGGCCGCAGATACGCAGTATTTT. The encoded protein is CASSPRVIEGAADTQYF.

This clonotype was recorded many times. The chain recombines TRBV6-5 with TRBJ2-3, with a tentative D call TRBD1 (6 bases). The CDR3 sequence is 14 residues long. From germline, CDR1 is MNHEY and CDR2 SVGAGI. The V gene lost 6 bases and the J gene lost 6 bases, with 16 bases spanning the gap. This CDR3 reads CASRRTASRDTQYF. CDR3 DNA: TGTGCCAGCAGACGGACAGCAAGCAGGGATACGCAGTATTTT.

V gene TRBV9 combines with J gene TRBJ2-1, with 8 bases lining up with TRBD2. Germline CDR1 reads SGDLS; CDR2 reads YYNGEE. Trimming at V came to 4 bases and at J to 8 bases, leaving 17 bases not matched to a gene. This CDR3 has 17 residues. CDR3 amino acids: CASSPRGSGIGTHEQFF. The CDR3 nucleotides read TGTGCCAGCAGCCCCCGTGGTAGCGGGATAGGTACCCATGAGCAGTTCTTC.

The sample holds a few counts of this clonotype. The chain joins TRBV13 to TRBJ2-1; 12 nucleotides match TRBD2. The J segment lost 5 bases and the V segment lost 5 bases, leaving 7 bases of the junction unmatched. This CDR3 is 16 amino acids long. Germline CDR1 PRHDT, CDR2 FYEKMQ (reference sequence). Here the CDR3 DNA reads TGTGCCAGCAGCGAAGATGGGACTAGCGGGCACAATGAGCAGTTCTTC. Its translation is CASSEDGTSGHNEQFF. Drawing the rest from reference TRBV13 and TRBJ2-1, the complete variable domain is AAGVIQSPRHLIKEKRETATLKCYPIPRHDTVYWYQQGPGQDPQFLISFYEKMQSDKGSIPDRFSAQQFSDYHSELNMSSLELGDSALYFCASSEDGTSGHNEQFFGPGTRLTVL.

V and J are TRBV6-2 or TRBV6-3 and TRBJ2-2; TRBD2 is a possible D gene (6 bases). V gave up 2 bases and J gave up 2 bases, with 12 bases separating them. The CDR3 sequence is 16 residues long. The germline V gene has CDR1 MNHEY and CDR2 SVGEGT. CDR3 loop: CASSYGLAINTGELFF. The CDR3 DNA sequence: TGTGCCAGCAGTTACGGGCTAGCGATTAACACCGGGGAGCTGTTTTTT.

This sequence joins TRBV2 and TRBJ2-4; D possibly corresponds to TRBD2 (5 bases). Trimming cost V 2 bases and J 7 bases, with 9 bases left between them. CDR3 length equals 13 residues. Germline CDR1 reads SNHLY; CDR2 reads FYNNEI. CDR3 DNA sequence: TGTGCCAGCAGTGAACTAGCTGGGAACATTCAGTACTTC. This sequence encodes CASSELAGNIQYF.

The chain has TRBV3-1 and TRBJ2-1; D may be TRBD2 (5 bases). Trimming left V 5 bases short and J 6 bases short, with 17 bases between. This CDR3 is 15 amino acids long. Per the germline V gene, CDR1 is LGHDT and CDR2 is YNNKEL (reference sequence). CDR3 residues: CASSRPRGRGNEQFF. In DNA, the CDR3 is TGTGCCAGCAGCAGACCCAGAGGACGGGGCAATGAGCAGTTCTTC.

In this sample, this clonotype turned up a few times. This chain connects TRBV6-5 to TRBJ2-7; 9 bases match TRBD2. The CDR3 loop spans 15 amino acids. V trimming: 5 bases; J trimming: 1 base; junction bases outside the gene matches: 6. Germline loops: CDR1 MNHEY, CDR2 SVGAGI. CDR3 protein: CASSPSGGPSYEQYF. CDR3 nucleotides: TGTGCCAGCAGTCCCAGCGGGGGGCCGTCCTACGAGCAGTACTTC.

This clonotype occurred many times. This chain connects TRBV12-3 or TRBV12-4 to TRBJ2-7; 12 bases are a match to TRBD2. CDR3 length equals 14 residues. V was clipped by 6 bases and J by 3 bases; unmatched bases: 3. The CDR3 DNA reads as TGTGCCAGCAGACCGGGACTAGCGGGCTACGAGCAGTACTTC. Translation: CASRPGLAGYEQYF.

J is TRBJ2-7 and V is TRBV20-1; D is perhaps TRBD2 (6 bases). The CDR3 extends over 15 amino acids. Deletions cut 0 bases from V and 4 bases from J, with 16 bases between. From germline, CDR1 is DFQATT and CDR2 SNEGSKA (reference sequence). CDR3 DNA: TGCAGTGCTAGAGATCAGCGGGCACCGATATACGAGCAGTACTTC. This translates into CSARDQRAPIYEQYF.

This clonotype was recorded many times. The rearrangement links TRBV5-5 to TRBJ2-2, with 9 bases lining up with TRBD1. Per the germline V gene, CDR1 is SGHKS and CDR2 is YYEKEE (reference sequence). The CDR3 has 15 amino acids. Trimming cost V 4 bases and J 5 bases; bases outside gene matches: 6. The CDR3 DNA reads as TGTGCCAGCAGCCCGGGACAGGGTGTTACCGGGGAGCTGTTTTTT. Residues: CASSPGQGVTGELFF.

V and J are TRBV3-1 and TRBJ2-1; D is unclear. The CDR3 is 14 residues long. Germline V gene lookup returns CDR1 LGHDT and CDR2 YNNKEL (reference sequence). Trimming took off 4 bases at V and 4 bases at J, with 11 bases between the two ends. CDR3: CASSPSRPYNEQFF. The CDR3 DNA reads TGTGCCAGCAGCCCCTCTCGACCATACAATGAGCAGTTCTTC.

This sequence joins TRBV12-3 or TRBV12-4 and TRBJ2-2, with a tentative D call TRBD2 (6 bases). V was cut by 6 bases and J by 2 bases, with 19 bases left in between. This CDR3 contains 17 residues. CDR3 sequence (DNA): TGTGCCAGCAGAAGGGAAAGGGGACTCCGTAACACCGGGGAGCTGTTTTTT. It translates to CASRRERGLRNTGELFF.

This chain uses TRBV3-1 with TRBJ2-5; a possible D gene is TRBD2 (5 bases). Germline assignment: CDR1 LGHDT and CDR2 YNNKEL (reference sequence). The length of the CDR3 is 16 residues. V was pared by 0 bases and J by 1 base, with 12 bases between. Here the CDR3 reads CASSQDSPGSQETQYF. Here the CDR3 DNA reads TGTGCCAGCAGCCAAGATAGTCCGGGAAGCCAAGAGACCCAGTACTTC.

The CDR3 here is CASSPTLPGWLFF. CDR3 sequence (DNA): TGTGCCAGCAGCCCAACTTTACCGGGATGGCTGTTTTTT. This chain links TRBV7-2 with TRBJ2-2, with a possible D match to TRBD2 (5 bases). V was trimmed by 5 bases and J by 13 bases, leaving 17 bases between them. CDR1 and CDR2 (germline): SGHTA, FQGNSA. This CDR3 comprises 13 residues. Variable domain in full (rest from reference TRBV7-2 and TRBJ2-2): GAGVSQSPSNKVTEKGKDVELRCDPISGHTALYWYRQSLGQGLEFLIYFQGNSAPDKSGLPSDRFSAERTGGSVSTLTIQRTQQEDSAVYLCASSPTLPGWLFFGEGSRLTVL.

The chain uses TRBV19 and TRBJ1-1; D unclear. The germline V gene encodes CDR1 LNHDA and CDR2 SQIVND (reference sequence). The CDR3 is made up of 14 amino acids. V dropped 1 base and J dropped 0 bases, with 6 bases sitting between them. The chain's CDR3 is CASSIVEVNTEAFF. CDR3 bases: TGTGCCAGTAGTATAGTTGAGGTGAACACTGAAGCTTTCTTT.